What follows is one T cell receptor beta chain and its context. The sample comes from a study of blood T cell repertoires in COVID-19. Study in general: The United States, Italy and Spain provided the acute and convalescent COVID-19 samples. Sources were T cells, B-cell-depleted T cells, or PBMCs; the material itself was cDNA or gDNA.

Germline loops: CDR1 SGHDN, CDR2 FVKESK. CDR3 length equals 14 residues. Unmatched junction bases numbered 8, after V lost 6 bases and J lost 10 bases. In the authors' workflow: Cell counts per sample came from amplifying reference gene primers. Data came from immunoSEQ multiplex PCR; TCRdb stores just in-frame clones and leaves some out. V and J calls and clone size are given by that table; D and trimming were obtained from the DNA. Of roughly 180,000 clones listed, about 75% were seen once; the top ten hold roughly 8.8%. Sequencing was done on a sample of peripheral blood. The TCR originated in a woman aged 50 to 60 with active or convalescent COVID-19. This chain joins TRBV14 and TRBJ1-6, with TRBD1 matching over 8 bases. CDR3 nucleotides: TGTGCCAGCAGTCGGGACAGGTCAGGCTCACCCCTCCACTTT. It yields the protein CASSRDRSGSPLHF.